This T cell receptor (beta chain) was profiled in a study of T cell responses to AZD1222 COVID-19 vaccine. General study results and limits: Among those given AZD1222, only five or six were seropositive at baseline. In all cases, repertoires were sampled only after the peak T cell response. Rises in breadth and depth of Spike-specific TCRs came after two AZD1222 doses.

Method: immunoSEQ multiplex PCR; TCRdb's copy keeps in-frame clones and lacks some. The sample lists approximately 190,000 clones, over 85% seen once, with around 1% in the top ten. Worth noting for this clone: Its target is unknown.

Second-dose recipients at about 4 or about 12 weeks were treated as one pooled group. The germline gives CDR1 GTSNPN, CDR2 SVGIG (reference sequence). Trimming took 5 bases from V and 4 from J, leaving 13 bases between them. The CDR3 covers 13 residues. This chain uses TRBV30 with TRBJ2-3; possible D gene TRBD1, 6 bases. The source is an adult who received the AZD1222 COVID-19 vaccine. Here the sequenced sample was peripheral blood, taken 28 days after the second AZD1222 dose. DNA for the CDR3: TGTGCCTGGGGAACAGGGTTGGCAGATACGCAGTATTTT. Encoded protein: CAWGTGLADTQYF.